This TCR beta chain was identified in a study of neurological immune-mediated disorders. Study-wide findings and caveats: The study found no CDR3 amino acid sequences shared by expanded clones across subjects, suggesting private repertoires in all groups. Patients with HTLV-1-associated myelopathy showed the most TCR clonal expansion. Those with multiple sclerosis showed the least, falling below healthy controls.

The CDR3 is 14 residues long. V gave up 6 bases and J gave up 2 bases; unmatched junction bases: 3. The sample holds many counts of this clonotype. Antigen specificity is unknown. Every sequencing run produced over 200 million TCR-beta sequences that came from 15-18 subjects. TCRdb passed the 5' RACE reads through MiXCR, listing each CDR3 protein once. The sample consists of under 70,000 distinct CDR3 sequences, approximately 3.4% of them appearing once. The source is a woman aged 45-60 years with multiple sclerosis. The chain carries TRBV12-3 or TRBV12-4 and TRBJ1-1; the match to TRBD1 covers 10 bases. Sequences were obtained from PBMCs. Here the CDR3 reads CASSPTGGNTEAFF. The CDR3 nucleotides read TGTGCCAGCAGCCCGACAGGGGGCAACACTGAAGCTTTCTTT.